The following is a T cell receptor (beta chain) sequence with its context. As yet, its antigen is unknown. This specimen comes from a study of T cells in localized non-small cell lung cancer. Study observations and caveats: Adjacent lung exhibited a median of about 57 among the 100 most abundant tumor clones. Exceeding tumor, uninvolved adjacent lung had the highest T cell clonality. Heterogeneity is still possible, as just one tumor region was sequenced. Longer survival (overall) was linked to higher T cell density in blood.

Germline V CDR1 and CDR2: SGHVS, FNYEAQ. CDR3 length equals 14 residues. V lost 6 bases, J lost 2 bases, and 10 bases lay in between. Here immunoSEQ multiplex PCR was the method, and the copy in TCRdb shows in-frame clones only, minus some. The table includes about 48,000 clones, approximately 80% detected once. The sample was peripheral blood, taken before any cancer treatment. V is TRBV7-6 and J is TRBJ2-2; D assignment may be TRBD1 or TRBD2 (5 bases each). The source is a man between 40 and 70 years old with stage I squamous cell lung carcinoma. The CDR3 sequence: CASSGTANTGELFF. The CDR3, as DNA: TGTGCCAGCAGTGGGACGGCCAACACCGGGGAGCTGTTTTTT.